Each of the 5 T cell receptor beta chains below was sequenced from the same sample in a study of CD8+ T cells in alopecia areata. As the sequencing template, cDNA was produced by extracting RNA and reverse transcribing it. The method was immunoSEQ multiplex PCR; TCRdb's version includes in-frame clones alone and lacks a portion of them. The sample holds around 140,000 clones, around 47% seen once. Sequencing used CD4+ T cells sorted from blood. The receptors come from a human donor with alopecia areata.

Of note for this clone: At one end, the junction sequence differs from germline, possibly due to a read error. The V and J genes are TRBV29-1 and TRBJ1-1; tentatively, D is TRBD1 (5 bases). This CDR3 is 11 amino acids long. Per the germline V gene, CDR1 is SQVTM and CDR2 is ANQGSEA. Here the CDR3 reads CSVEGAREAFF. DNA of the CDR3: TGCAGCGTGGAAGGGGCTCGTGAAGCTTTCTTT.

The sample holds a few counts of this clone. The chain uses TRBV29-1 and TRBJ2-7, with D tentatively TRBD2 (7 bases). Trimming left V 7 bases short and J 2 bases short, with 12 bases between. The CDR3 contains 12 residues. Per the germline V gene, CDR1 is SQVTM and CDR2 is ANQGSEA. The CDR3 here is CSANGGPYEQYF. CDR3 nucleotide sequence: TGCAGCGCCAACGGGGGGCCCTACGAGCAGTACTTC.

The gene calls are TRBV19 and TRBJ2-5; D remains unclear. Trimming pared 3 bases from V and 2 bases from J, leaving 10 bases between. Germline CDR1 LNHDA, CDR2 SQIVND (reference sequence). This CDR3 spans 14 amino acids. CDR3 amino acids: CASSIVARQETQYF. CDR3 sequence (DNA): TGTGCCAGTAGTATCGTGGCGAGACAAGAGACCCAGTACTTC.

This clone was counted only a few times. The chain links TRBV7-9 to TRBJ1-2; D is perhaps TRBD1 (5 bases). CDR3 length: 14 amino acids. V gave up 5 bases and J gave up 3 bases, with 13 bases separating them. Germline loops: CDR1 SEHNR, CDR2 FQNEAQ (reference sequence). This CDR3 reads CASSTVSTDYGYTF. The CDR3, as DNA: TGTGCCAGCAGCACCGTATCGACAGACTATGGCTACACCTTC.

This sequence joins TRBV13 and TRBJ2-3, with D tentatively TRBD2 (5 bases). The CDR3 has 17 residues. V lost 1 base, J lost 3 bases, and 17 bases lay in between. Germline CDR1 PRHDT, CDR2 FYEKMQ (reference sequence). DNA of the CDR3: TGTGCCAGCAGCTTAGCGTACCGACGAGCGGCTACAGATACGCAGTATTTT. Translation: CASSLAYRRAATDTQYF.